Each of the 12 T cell receptor beta chains below was sequenced from the same sample in a study of response to subunit inactivated influenza vaccine. Each CDR3 protein is one row after TCRdb ran MiXCR on the RT-PCR reads. The table lists 710,000 or so distinct CDR3 sequences, approximately 14% of them singletons, with under 14% in the top ten. The sample was PBMCs from blood, taken roughly 12 days after vaccination. The receptors shown here come from a man aged 45-65 years who received an inactivated influenza vaccine.

V gene TRBV20-1 combines with J gene TRBJ1-1, with a possible D match to TRBD1 (5 bases). V lost 5 bases to trimming and J lost 6 bases, with 19 bases between them. There are 14 residues in the CDR3. Germline V gives CDR1 DFQATT, CDR2 SNEGSKA (reference sequence). The chain's CDR3 is CSARERGLAPEAFF. CDR3 DNA sequence: TGCAGTGCTCGTGAGAGGGGCCTTGCTCCTGAAGCTTTCTTT.

The table lists this clonotype with many counts. J is TRBJ2-3 and V is TRBV14; D is unresolved. The ends were cut back, 1 base at V and 2 bases at J, with 13 bases in the middle. CDR1 SGHDN and CDR2 FVKESK come from the germline V gene. The CDR3 runs 16 residues. CDR3 bases: TGTGCCAGCAGCCAAGGATTGACCCTATACACAGATACGCAGTATTTT. It is translated as CASSQGLTLYTDTQYF.

This clonotype was counted a few times. The gene calls are TRBV20-1 and TRBJ2-1; no reliable D call. Looked up from germline, CDR1 is DFQATT and CDR2 is SNEGSKA (reference sequence). Trimming pared 2 bases from V and 7 bases from J, leaving 9 bases between. The CDR3 runs to 12 residues. Here the CDR3 reads CSARLVTNEQFF. DNA for the CDR3: TGCAGTGCTAGACTAGTAACTAATGAGCAGTTCTTC.

There are a few counts of this clonotype. The genes are TRBV12-3 or TRBV12-4 and TRBJ2-2; D gene ambiguous. This CDR3 comprises 14 residues. V lost 7 bases and J 4 bases, leaving 13 bases between the germline ends. In DNA form, the CDR3 reads TGTGCCAGCACCCCGACTGCTGTCACCGGGGAGCTGTTTTTT. Residues: CASTPTAVTGELFF.

This clonotype was observed a few times. The chain is built from TRBV6-2 or TRBV6-3 and TRBJ1-6, with D unresolved. V lost 2 bases and J 10 bases, leaving 9 bases between the germline ends. In germline, CDR1 is MNHEY, CDR2 SVGEGT. CDR3 length: 13 amino acids. The CDR3 here is CASSYIGRSPLHF. CDR3 in DNA: TGTGCCAGCAGTTACATCGGGAGGTCACCCCTCCACTTT.

There are a few counts of this clonotype. V is TRBV5-1 and J is TRBJ1-1; TRBD1 matches 7 bases. V dropped 4 bases and J dropped 2; count of bases not matched to a gene: 8. This CDR3 contains 15 residues. CDR1 SGHRS and CDR2 YFSETQ come from the germline V gene. The CDR3 DNA follows: TGCGCCAGCAGCGATACCGGGACAGCTAACACTGAAGCTTTCTTT. Amino acids: CASSDTGTANTEAFF.

The rearrangement uses TRBV7-3 and TRBJ2-1, with TRBD2 as a possible D gene (5 bases). This CDR3 is built from 13 residues. Per germline, CDR1 SGHTA and CDR2 FQGTGA. V was pared by 5 bases and J by 8 bases, with 13 bases between. The CDR3 coding sequence is TGTGCCAGCAGCATACCCGGCGGGTATGAGCAGTTCTTC. This translates into CASSIPGGYEQFF.

This clonotype came up a few times. The V gene is TRBV5-1, the J gene TRBJ1-2; 10 nucleotides align to TRBD1. The germline gives CDR1 SGHRS, CDR2 YFSETQ. The junction had 4 bases not matched to a gene; V was cut back by 3 bases and J by 8 bases. CDR3 length: 13 residues. As DNA, the CDR3 is TGCGCCAGCAGCTGGAGGACAGGGGGAGGCTACACCTTC. Protein product: CASSWRTGGGYTF.

This clonotype has just a few counts. The chain links TRBV7-2 to TRBJ1-5; D is possibly TRBD1 (6 bases). This CDR3 is built from 15 residues. CDR1 is SGHTA, CDR2 FQGNSA, per germline. Trimming shortened V by 5 bases and J by 6 bases, and 17 bases separated the two germline ends. CDR3 bases: TGTGCCAGCAGCCTAGAGGCAGGGGTAGGTCAGCCCCAGCATTTT. Amino acid sequence: CASSLEAGVGQPQHF.

The chain carries TRBV5-1 and TRBJ2-1; 8 nucleotides line up with TRBD2. The V and J ends lost 0 bases and 2 bases, in that order; junction bases with no gene match: 4. Germline values: CDR1 SGHRS, CDR2 YFSETQ. The CDR3 extends over 16 amino acids. DNA of the CDR3: TGCGCCAGCAGCTTGGGTCGGACTAGCCCCTACAATGAGCAGTTCTTC. Translating gives CASSLGRTSPYNEQFF.

This chain links TRBV24-1 with TRBJ2-1, with 9 positions matching TRBD1. Germline V CDR1 and CDR2: KGHDR, SFDVKD. V lost 3 bases, J lost 6 bases, and 5 bases stayed unmatched. The CDR3 is made up of 15 amino acids. The CDR3 reads CATSDAGQGLNEQFF. The CDR3 bases are TGTGCCACCAGTGATGCGGGACAGGGACTCAATGAGCAGTTCTTC.

This clonotype was detected a few times. V is TRBV5-1 and J is TRBJ2-1, with 14 bases identical to TRBD2. The germline gives CDR1 SGHRS, CDR2 YFSETQ. J gave up 9 bases and V 4 bases, and 6 bases lay outside the gene matches. The CDR3 length is 15 residues. CDR3 bases: TGCGCCAGCAGCCTAGGGACTAGCGGGAGTCTTGAGCAGTTCTTC. Translated: CASSLGTSGSLEQFF.